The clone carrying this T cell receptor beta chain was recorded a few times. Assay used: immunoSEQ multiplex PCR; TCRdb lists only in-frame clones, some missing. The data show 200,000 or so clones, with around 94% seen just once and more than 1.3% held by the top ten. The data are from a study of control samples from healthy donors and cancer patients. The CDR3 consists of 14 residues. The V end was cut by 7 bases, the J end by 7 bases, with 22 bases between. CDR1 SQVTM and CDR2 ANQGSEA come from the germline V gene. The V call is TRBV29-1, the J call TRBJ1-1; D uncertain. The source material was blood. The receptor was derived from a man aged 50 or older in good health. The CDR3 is CSAKGSFSTHEAFF. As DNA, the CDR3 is TGCAGCGCCAAGGGCTCCTTCTCCACCCATGAAGCTTTCTTT.